Following are 28 T cell receptor beta chains from one sample sequenced in a study of CD8+ T cells in alopecia areata. It was cDNA, reverse transcribed from extracted RNA, that served as the sequencing template. The method was immunoSEQ multiplex PCR; TCRdb's version includes in-frame clones alone and lacks a portion of them. The table includes under 130,000 clones, 55% detected once. The specimen sequenced was CD4+ T cells sorted from blood. The receptors were gathered from a human donor in good health.

This clone came up once. The chain combines TRBV29-1 with TRBJ1-2; D is undetermined. Germline values: CDR1 SQVTM, CDR2 ANQGSEA. Trimming cost V 3 bases and J 1 base, with 6 bases left between them. This CDR3 is 12 amino acids long. The CDR3 is CSVDHSNYGYTF. The CDR3 DNA is TGCAGCGTTGACCACAGTAACTATGGCTACACCTTC.

The V and J genes are TRBV10-3 and TRBJ2-1; 8 bases align to TRBD2. The CDR3 length is 14 residues. The V segment lost 2 bases and the J segment 8 bases; nucleotides outside the gene matches: 5. CDR1 and CDR2 (germline): ENHRY, SYGVKD. CDR3 loop: CAISEGGLVHEQFF. CDR3 DNA: TGTGCCATCAGTGAGGGGGGACTAGTACATGAGCAGTTCTTC.

The chain is built from TRBV11-2 and TRBJ2-2; D call uncertain. The germline V gene has CDR1 SGHAT and CDR2 FQNNGV. Trimming stripped 6 bases from V and 1 base from J, with 6 bases between. The CDR3 contains 13 residues. The CDR3 sequence is CASRPGNTGELFF. CDR3 nucleotides: TGTGCCAGCAGGCCAGGGAACACCGGGGAGCTGTTTTTT.

DNA of the CDR3: TGCGCCAGCAGCTTGGGACTAGCGGGGGCCAGCGAGACCCAGTACTTC. Translation gives CASSLGLAGASETQYF. J is TRBJ2-5 and V is TRBV5-1; 12 bases match TRBD2. Per germline, CDR1 SGHRS and CDR2 YFSETQ. J was trimmed by 5 bases and V by 0 bases; bases with no gene match: 5. CDR3 length equals 16 residues.

The chain is built from TRBV21-1 and TRBJ1-1. TRBV21-1 counts as a pseudogene. The CDR3 consists of 14 residues. CDR3 sequence: CASSSTEGNTEAFF. The CDR3 bases are TGTGCCAGCAGCTCCACCGAGGGCAACACTGAAGCTTTCTTT.

This chain joins TRBV29-1 and TRBJ1-3; D is uncertain. V lost 7 bases to trimming and J lost 3 bases, with 7 bases between them. CDR3 size: 11 residues. The germline V gene encodes CDR1 SQVTM and CDR2 ANQGSEA. CDR3 residues: CSADGGNTIYF. The CDR3 nucleotides are TGCAGCGCCGACGGTGGAAACACCATATATTTT.

The V and J genes are TRBV11-2 and TRBJ2-5; possible D gene TRBD2, 6 bases. This CDR3 has 14 residues. The V and J ends lost 2 bases and 0 bases respectively, with 7 bases between them. Germline V gene lookup returns CDR1 SGHAT and CDR2 FQNNGV. Here the CDR3 reads CASSLREYQETQYF. The CDR3 DNA reads as TGTGCCAGCAGCTTACGGGAGTACCAAGAGACCCAGTACTTC. Looking up the rest from reference TRBV11-2 and TRBJ2-5 gives the full variable domain: EAGVAQSPRYKIIEKRQSVAFWCNPISGHATLYWYQQILGQGPKLLIQFQNNGVVDDSQLPKDRFSAERLKGVDSTLKIQPAKLEDSAVYLCASSLREYQETQYFGPGTRLLVL.

This chain links TRBV30 with TRBJ2-1, with 8 bases aligning to TRBD1. J lost 4 bases, V lost 1 base, and 6 bases had no gene match. This CDR3 is 15 amino acids long. Germline V gene sequence: CDR1 GTSNPN, CDR2 SVGIG (reference sequence). CDR3 nucleotides: TGTGCCTGGAGTGAGGGGCAGGGGGCATACAATGAGCAGTTCTTC. This codes for CAWSEGQGAYNEQFF.

This clone appeared a single time. This chain uses TRBV7-2 with TRBJ1-2; TRBD1 matches at 7 bases. The CDR3 covers 13 residues. Per germline, CDR1 SGHTA and CDR2 FQGNSA. Trimming at V came to 5 bases and at J to 5 bases, leaving 5 bases not matched to a gene. The CDR3 loop is CASSPGQRYGYTF. As DNA, the CDR3 is TGTGCCAGCAGCCCGGGACAGCGGTATGGCTACACCTTC.

The chain combines TRBV6-5 with TRBJ1-2; 7 bases are shared with TRBD1. The CDR3 is made up of 15 amino acids. Germline V gene lookup returns CDR1 MNHEY and CDR2 SVGAGI. The V gene end was trimmed by 4 bases and the J gene end by 8 bases; junction bases not matched to a gene: 13. The CDR3 DNA is TGTGCCAGCAGTTTCTACAGGGGAAGCTTCTCCGGCTACACCTTC. Translating gives CASSFYRGSFSGYTF.

The rearrangement uses TRBV9 and TRBJ2-5; 9 bases align to TRBD2. This CDR3 region has 17 residues. Losses at the gene ends were 0 bases for V and 2 bases for J; bases not matched to a gene: 8. CDR1 is SGDLS and CDR2 is YYNGEE in the germline V gene. CDR3 bases: TGTGCCAGCAGCGTAGACCCAGCGGGGGGCAAACAAGAGACCCAGTACTTC. Translating it yields CASSVDPAGGKQETQYF.

DNA for the CDR3: TGTGCCAGCAGTTCTAAAGTCTACGAGCAGTACTTC. Translation gives CASSSKVYEQYF. The V and J genes are TRBV28 and TRBJ2-7; D is unclear. V lost 4 bases to trimming and J lost 3 bases, with 7 bases between them. Per the germline V gene, CDR1 is MDHEN and CDR2 is SYDVKM. The CDR3 covers 12 residues.

This sequence joins TRBV30 and TRBJ1-4; 8 bases agree with TRBD1. Germline V lookup: CDR1 GTSNPN, CDR2 SVGIG (reference sequence). The CDR3 has 15 residues. V lost 2 bases, J lost 0 bases, and 2 bases stayed unmatched. Here the CDR3 reads CAWSPDRATNEKLFF. CDR3 nucleotide sequence: TGTGCCTGGAGTCCGGACAGGGCAACTAATGAAAAACTGTTTTTT.

The chain carries TRBV6-5 and TRBJ1-2; 7 nucleotides agree with TRBD1. V dropped 6 bases and J dropped 3; count of bases not matched to a gene: 4. This CDR3 has 13 amino acids. CDR1 is MNHEY, CDR2 SVGAGI, per germline. CDR3 nucleotide sequence: TGTGCCAGCAGACCCGACAGGGACTATGGCTACACCTTC. This encodes CASRPDRDYGYTF.

This chain connects TRBV29-1 to TRBJ2-1; 10 bases align to TRBD1. V was clipped by 5 bases and J by 6 bases; unmatched bases: 16. The CDR3 spans 17 residues. Germline loops: CDR1 SQVTM, CDR2 ANQGSEA. The CDR3 sequence is CSVPKTRGTGASNEQFF. The CDR3 DNA reads as TGCAGCGTTCCGAAAACCCGCGGGACAGGGGCAAGCAATGAGCAGTTCTTC.

The V and J genes are TRBV5-1 and TRBJ2-1, with 8 bases identical to TRBD2. Germline V gives CDR1 SGHRS, CDR2 YFSETQ. With V trimmed by 6 bases and J by 4 bases, 9 bases remained unmatched. The CDR3 spans 15 residues. Here the CDR3 reads CASTIDPGGYNEQFF. The CDR3 coding sequence is TGCGCCAGCACGATCGATCCGGGGGGGTACAATGAGCAGTTCTTC.

In this sample, this clone turned up a few times. This rearrangement joins TRBV14 to TRBJ2-1, with 8 positions matching TRBD1. Germline V CDR1 and CDR2: SGHDN, FVKESK. V lost 5 bases and J lost 5; bases outside the gene matches: 8. The CDR3 covers 15 residues. The CDR3 region has the DNA TGTGCCAGCAGCTTCCGACAGGGGATGAACAATGAGCAGTTCTTC. It specifies CASSFRQGMNNEQFF.

This chain connects TRBV25-1 to TRBJ2-1; TRBD2 is a possible D gene (7 bases). The CDR3 extends over 15 amino acids. Germline V gene data show CDR1 as MGHDK and CDR2 as SYGVNS. The germline V and J ends were trimmed by 5 bases and 7 bases, with 18 bases remaining between them. DNA for the CDR3: TGTGCCAGCAGTAGAGGGGGGGGCCTAGGTAATGAGCAGTTCTTC. Residues: CASSRGGGLGNEQFF.

The chain recombines TRBV7-2 with TRBJ2-2; D is undetermined. Germline CDR1 SGHTA, CDR2 FQGNSA. The ends were cut back, 6 bases at V and 1 base at J, with 12 bases in the middle. The CDR3 loop spans 15 amino acids. The CDR3 sequence: CASRPPLRNTGELFF. CDR3 DNA: TGTGCCAGCAGGCCCCCCTTGAGGAACACCGGGGAGCTGTTTTTT. The full variable domain, completed using reference TRBV7-2 and TRBJ2-2, is GAGVSQSPSNKVTEKGKDVELRCDPISGHTALYWYRQSLGQGLEFLIYFQGNSAPDKSGLPSDRFSAERTGGSVSTLTIQRTQQEDSAVYLCASRPPLRNTGELFFGEGSRLTVL.

This chain links TRBV29-1 with TRBJ2-3; D is unclear. This CDR3 is 13 amino acids long. Germline loops: CDR1 SQVTM, CDR2 ANQGSEA. Trimming took 4 bases from V and 13 from J, leaving 21 bases between them. The CDR3 loop reads CSVAAAQSPWEYF. CDR3 bases: TGCAGCGTTGCGGCGGCTCAGTCCCCTTGGGAGTATTTT.

The chain combines TRBV30 with TRBJ1-5, with TRBD1 matching 8 bases. With 3 bases clipped from V and 6 bases from J, the junction kept 10 bases outside the gene matches. Germline V gene data show CDR1 as GTSNPN and CDR2 as SVGIG (reference sequence). The CDR3 totals 15 residues. The chain's CDR3 is CAWSGDRIAVQPQHF. The CDR3 DNA follows: TGTGCCTGGAGCGGGGACAGGATCGCCGTTCAGCCCCAGCATTTT.

The chain carries TRBV30 and TRBJ2-6; D possibly uses TRBD1 or TRBD2 (5 bases each). Trimming took off 0 bases at V and 0 bases at J, with 18 bases between the two ends. This CDR3 is 19 amino acids long. Germline-derived CDR1 and CDR2 are GTSNPN and SVGIG (reference sequence). Written as DNA, the CDR3 is TGTGCCTGGAGTGTGGGGGTGTACCGTCCACGCTCTGGGGCCAACGTCCTGACTTTC. Its protein product is CAWSVGVYRPRSGANVLTF.

The chain's CDR3 is CSVGRDYEQYF. The CDR3 DNA sequence: TGCAGCGTAGGACGGGATTACGAGCAGTACTTC. The chain recombines TRBV29-1 with TRBJ2-7, with D perhaps TRBD2 (5 bases). This CDR3 comprises 11 residues. The V and J ends lost 6 bases and 4 bases respectively, with 10 bases between them. Germline CDR1 reads SQVTM; CDR2 reads ANQGSEA.

Remarks on this clone: Sequence at one end of the junction differs from germline and may be a read error. This chain uses TRBV13 with TRBJ1-1; tentatively, D is TRBD1 (6 bases). CDR1 and CDR2 from the germline V gene are PRHDT and FYEKMQ (reference sequence). CDR3 length: 14 residues. The CDR3 loop is CASSLGGEGTEAFF. The CDR3 nucleotides read TGTGCCAGCAGCCTAGGGGGTGAGGGCACTGAAGCTTTCTTT.

V gene TRBV6-5 combines with J gene TRBJ2-5; D not certain. The ends were cut back, 1 base at V and 1 base at J, with 4 bases in the middle. Germline V lookup: CDR1 MNHEY, CDR2 SVGAGI. The length of the CDR3 is 13 residues. CDR3 nucleotide sequence: TGTGCCAGCAGTTACTGGGTCCAAGAGACCCAGTACTTC. It encodes CASSYWVQETQYF.

This clone showed up just a few times. The V and J genes are TRBV11-3 and TRBJ2-7, with 7 bases that match TRBD1. CDR3 size: 16 residues. Germline V gene data show CDR1 as SGHNT and CDR2 as YENEEA. After removal of 4 bases from V and 5 bases from J, the junction contained 14 bases not matched to a gene. CDR3 sequence reads: CASSSGPDRVRNEQYF. Written as DNA, the CDR3 is TGTGCCAGCAGCTCCGGGCCCGACAGGGTACGGAACGAGCAGTACTTC.

This clone has more than one count but fewer than ten. The chain employs TRBV18 and TRBJ1-1, with 7 bases matching TRBD1. The CDR3 extends over 14 amino acids. In germline, CDR1 is KGHSH, CDR2 LQKENI. The V gene end was trimmed by 1 base and the J gene end by 5 bases; junction bases not matched to a gene: 4. CDR3 loop: CASSPQGATTEAFF. CDR3 in DNA: TGTGCCAGCTCACCACAGGGGGCGACGACTGAAGCTTTCTTT.

V is TRBV15 and J is TRBJ1-2; D uncertain. This CDR3 contains 14 residues. The ends were cut back, 0 bases at V and 4 bases at J, with 9 bases in the middle. In germline, CDR1 is LNHNV, CDR2 YYDKDF (reference sequence). The CDR3 sequence: CATSRDQAGYGYTF. CDR3 sequence (DNA): TGTGCCACCAGCAGAGATCAAGCTGGCTATGGCTACACCTTC. Variable domain in full (rest from reference TRBV15 and TRBJ1-2): DAMVIQNPRYQVTQFGKPVTLSCSQTLNHNVMYWYQQKSSQAPKLLFHYYDKDFNNEADTPDNFQSRRPNTSFCFLDIRSPGLGDTAMYLCATSRDQAGYGYTFGSGTRLTVV.